The clone carrying this T cell receptor beta chain occurred once. Its antigen is unidentified. These data are taken from a study of monozygotic twins with cystic fibrosis. The CDR3 loop spans 17 amino acids. Germline CDR1 SGHRS, CDR2 YFSETQ. The V end lost 0 bases, the J end lost 3 bases, and 18 bases lay between the germline ends. Study observations and caveats: Unrelated CF individuals shared fewer identical clonotypes than monozygotic CF twins.

Sequenced by immunoSEQ multiplex PCR; TCRdb stores in-frame clones only, minus some. The data show some 15,000 clones, approximately 84% seen once. The rearrangement uses TRBV5-1 and TRBJ1-2; the D gene is possibly TRBD1 (6 bases). The sequencing sample was made of blood. This TCR derives from a boy under 18 with cystic fibrosis. CDR3 nucleotides: TGCGCCAGCAGCTTGGGGGACACGAGAATTGTTCACTATGGCTACACCTTC. It is translated as CASSLGDTRIVHYGYTF. The full variable domain, rest sourced from reference TRBV5-1 and TRBJ1-2, is KAGVTQTPRYLIKTRGQQVTLSCSPISGHRSVSWYQQTPGQGLQFLFEYFSETQRNKGNFPGRFSGRQFSNSRSEMNVSTLELGDSALYLCASSLGDTRIVHYGYTFGSGTRLTVV.